The 23 T cell receptor beta chains in this list originate from one sample, sequenced in a study of blood T cell repertoires in COVID-19. Data came from immunoSEQ multiplex PCR; TCRdb stores just in-frame clones and leaves some out. The sample includes about 190,000 clones, 76% of them seen just once. The sequenced sample was PBMCs or T cells enriched from blood (not recorded which). The receptor source for this set is a woman aged 45-65 years with acute COVID-19.

This clone was found a few times. The rearrangement joins TRBV28 to TRBJ1-5; tentative D call: TRBD1 (6 bases). From germline, CDR1 is MDHEN and CDR2 SYDVKM. The CDR3 runs to 15 residues. V lost 1 base to trimming and J lost 0 bases, with 7 bases between them. The CDR3 spells CASSLYRDSNQPQHF. In nucleotides, the CDR3 is TGTGCCAGCAGTTTATACAGGGATAGCAATCAGCCCCAGCATTTT. Supplemented by reference TRBV28 and TRBJ1-5, the full variable domain reads DVKVTQSSRYLVKRTGEKVFLECVQDMDHENMFWYRQDPGLGLRLIYFSYDVKMKEKGDIPEGYSVSREKKERFSLILESASTNQTSMYLCASSLYRDSNQPQHFGDGTRLSIL.

This chain connects TRBV19 to TRBJ1-4, with 11 positions matching TRBD1. Trimming cost V 6 bases and J 5 bases; bases outside gene matches: 2. In germline, CDR1 is LNHDA, CDR2 SQIVND (reference sequence). The CDR3 loop spans 14 amino acids. The CDR3 sequence is CASSGTGGNEKLFF. The CDR3 DNA reads as TGTGCCAGTAGCGGGACAGGGGGAAATGAAAAACTGTTTTTT.

The V gene is TRBV27, the J gene TRBJ1-5; D is possibly TRBD1 (6 bases). The germline CDR1 and CDR2 sequences are MNHEY and SMNVEV (reference sequence). The CDR3 contains 15 residues. V was trimmed by 2 bases and J by 1 base, leaving 9 bases between them. The CDR3 spells CASSLRQASNQPQHF. CDR3 DNA: TGTGCCAGCAGTTTACGACAGGCCAGCAATCAGCCCCAGCATTTT.

The rearrangement joins TRBV12-3 or TRBV12-4 to TRBJ2-1; maybe TRBD1 (5 bases). There are 13 residues in the CDR3. Deletions cut 3 bases from V and 5 bases from J, with 8 bases between. CDR3 protein: CASSLGQNNEQFF. The DNA for the CDR3 is TGTGCCAGCAGTTTGGGGCAGAACAATGAGCAGTTCTTC.

This chain joins TRBV4-2 and TRBJ1-6, with TRBD1 matching 8 bases. With 2 bases clipped from V and 10 bases from J, the junction kept 7 bases outside the gene matches. This CDR3 has 15 amino acids. The germline CDR1 and CDR2 sequences are LGHNA and YNFKEQ. Here the CDR3 DNA reads TGTGCCAGCAGCCAATTGGACAGGGAAGGATCACCCCTCCACTTT. Its translation: CASSQLDREGSPLHF.

The chain is built from TRBV5-1 and TRBJ2-6, with D maybe TRBD2 (6 bases). Germline-derived CDR1 and CDR2 are SGHRS and YFSETQ. V dropped 6 bases and J dropped 4 bases, with 11 bases sitting between them. The CDR3 runs to 14 residues. This chain's CDR3 is CASTGEVGANVLTF. The CDR3 DNA reads as TGCGCCAGCACGGGGGAGGTCGGGGCCAACGTCCTGACTTTC.

This clone showed up just a few times. The rearrangement uses TRBV5-1 and TRBJ1-1; D gene uncertain. The CDR3 extends over 14 amino acids. Trimming took 3 bases from V and 0 from J, leaving 9 bases between them. CDR1 is SGHRS and CDR2 is YFSETQ in the germline V gene. CDR3 in DNA: TGCGCCAGCAGCTACCAGGAAATGAACACTGAAGCTTTCTTT. It specifies CASSYQEMNTEAFF.

This clone was detected many times. The rearrangement links TRBV18 to TRBJ1-6; D gene uncertain. Germline V CDR1 and CDR2: KGHSH, LQKENI. The CDR3 length is 12 residues. The V end was cut by 5 bases, the J end by 13 bases, with 12 bases between. The DNA for the CDR3 is TGTGCCAGCTCATCTTCCGAGGAGCCCCTCCACTTT. Amino acids: CASSSSEEPLHF.

The chain couples TRBV6-4 to TRBJ1-2, with D uncertain. Germline lookup yields CDR1 MRHNA and CDR2 SNTAGT. The CDR3 covers 13 residues. Trimming pared 5 bases from V and 2 bases from J, leaving 9 bases between. The CDR3 spells CASSQDFNYGYTF. The DNA of the CDR3 is TGTGCCAGCAGTCAGGATTTCAACTATGGCTACACCTTC.

This sequence joins TRBV5-6 and TRBJ1-2; no clear D gene. From germline, CDR1 is SGHDT and CDR2 YYEEEE. Between the trimmed V and J ends, which lost 6 bases and 1 base, there was a span of 13 bases. The CDR3 length is 14 residues. CDR3: CASTAGGFNYGYTF. CDR3 in DNA: TGTGCCAGCACCGCGGGCGGGTTTAACTATGGCTACACCTTC.

The chain combines TRBV28 with TRBJ1-5; D gene ambiguous. CDR1 and CDR2 from the germline V gene are MDHEN and SYDVKM. V dropped 2 bases and J dropped 0 bases, with 14 bases sitting between them. There are 17 residues in the CDR3. The CDR3 DNA reads TGTGCCAGCAGTTTACGGGGTGTGCGTGATAGCAATCAGCCCCAGCATTTT. It yields the protein CASSLRGVRDSNQPQHF.

The gene calls are TRBV2 and TRBJ1-2; 7 bases are shared with TRBD1. This CDR3 is built from 15 residues. The V segment lost 6 bases and the J segment 6 bases; nucleotides outside the gene matches: 13. Germline V gene sequence: CDR1 SNHLY, CDR2 FYNNEI. This CDR3 is CASSQVPTGSNGYTF. The CDR3 DNA follows: TGTGCCAGCAGCCAAGTCCCGACAGGGAGCAATGGCTACACCTTC. Full variable domain (missing parts from reference TRBV2 and TRBJ1-2): EPEVTQTPSHQVTQMGQEVILRCVPISNHLYFYWYRQILGQKVEFLVSFYNNEISEKSEIFDDQFSVERPDGSNFTLKIRSTKLEDSAMYFCASSQVPTGSNGYTFGSGTRLTVV.

V is TRBV10-3 and J is TRBJ2-1; TRBD2 aligns across 7 bases. J gave up 0 bases and V 6 bases, and 5 bases lay outside the gene matches. Germline CDR1 is ENHRY and CDR2 is SYGVKD. The CDR3 contains 15 residues. DNA of the CDR3: TGTGCCATCAGGGGTGCGGGGGACTCCTACAATGAGCAGTTCTTC. Translation: CAIRGAGDSYNEQFF.

The chain is built from TRBV10-3 and TRBJ1-1, with TRBD1 matching 8 bases. With V trimmed by 5 bases and J by 5 bases, 10 bases remained unmatched. Looked up from germline, CDR1 is ENHRY and CDR2 is SYGVKD. This CDR3 has 15 residues. In DNA form, the CDR3 reads TGTGCCATCAGTCCCCAATACAGGGGGGAGACTGAAGCTTTCTTT. It codes for CAISPQYRGETEAFF.

This sequence joins TRBV4-3 and TRBJ2-1, with TRBD2 matching 9 bases. The CDR3 length is 19 residues. V trimming: 0 bases; J trimming: 8 bases; junction bases outside the gene matches: 17. The germline V gene has CDR1 LGHNA and CDR2 YSLEER. The CDR3 nucleotides are TGCGCCAGCAGCCAAGAAGATGGGGTGCGGGGGGGCGGCCTTTATGAGCAGTTCTTC. Encoded protein: CASSQEDGVRGGGLYEQFF.

This chain joins TRBV7-8 and TRBJ1-1, with TRBD1 matching 10 bases. V lost 5 bases to trimming and J lost 1 base; unmatched junction nucleotides: 4. CDR1 is SGHVS, CDR2 FQNEAQ, per germline. The CDR3 is 15 residues long. The CDR3 sequence: CASSPDRGRNTEAFF. In DNA form, the CDR3 reads TGTGCCAGCAGCCCAGACAGGGGGCGGAACACTGAAGCTTTCTTT.

The chain links TRBV30 to TRBJ2-5; the D gene is possibly TRBD1 (5 bases). Germline V CDR1 and CDR2: GTSNPN, SVGIG (reference sequence). The CDR3 runs 14 residues. The ends were cut back, 8 bases at V and 7 bases at J, with 23 bases in the middle. The CDR3 is CAGSIGAESGTQYF. As DNA, the CDR3 is TGTGCCGGGTCTATTGGGGCCGAATCGGGGACCCAGTACTTC.

In this sample, this clone turned up a few times. This chain uses TRBV7-8 with TRBJ1-2; tentative D call: TRBD1 (6 bases). The germline gives CDR1 SGHVS, CDR2 FQNEAQ. CDR3 length: 15 residues. V dropped 1 base and J dropped 8 bases, with 17 bases sitting between them. The CDR3 loop is CASSLDFRAGAGYTF. The CDR3 DNA follows: TGTGCCAGCAGCTTAGACTTTAGGGCAGGGGCCGGCTACACCTTC.

The V and J genes are TRBV2 and TRBJ2-5, with 13 bases that match TRBD2. The CDR3 has 12 amino acids. Germline lookup yields CDR1 SNHLY and CDR2 FYNNEI. Unmatched junction bases numbered 0, after V lost 11 bases and J lost 3 bases. This CDR3 is CAGLAGEETQYF. For the CDR3, the DNA is TGTGCCGGACTAGCGGGGGAAGAGACCCAGTACTTC.

The V call is TRBV7-2, the J call TRBJ2-3; TRBD1 aligns across 8 bases. The CDR3 is 16 amino acids. V lost 2 bases and J lost 1; bases outside the gene matches: 5. The germline gives CDR1 SGHTA, CDR2 FQGNSA. The CDR3 nucleotides read TGTGCCAGCAGCTTACAAGGACAGGGTGGCACAGATACGCAGTATTTT. Translated, it gives CASSLQGQGGTDTQYF.

This clone was observed a single time. V gene TRBV5-1 combines with J gene TRBJ2-7; TRBD1 agrees at 8 bases. The CDR3 has 13 residues. Germline assignment: CDR1 SGHRS and CDR2 YFSETQ. This chain's CDR3 is CASSRTGSSEQYV. For the CDR3, the DNA is TGCGCCAGCAGCAGGACAGGGTCCTCCGAGCAGTACGTC.

This rearrangement joins TRBV29-1 to TRBJ2-2, with D possibly being TRBD2 (5 bases). V was pared by 4 bases and J by 4 bases, with 16 bases between. The CDR3 covers 15 residues. The germline V gene encodes CDR1 SQVTM and CDR2 ANQGSEA. CDR3 coding DNA: TGCAGCGTTGGGGCGGGTCTTGGCATCACCGGGGAGCTGTTTTTT. Its protein product is CSVGAGLGITGELFF.

The chain joins TRBV9 to TRBJ1-2, with 7 positions matching TRBD1. This CDR3 is 15 amino acids long. In germline, CDR1 is SGDLS, CDR2 YYNGEE. V was pared by 0 bases and J by 4 bases, with 6 bases of the junction left unmatched. CDR3 DNA sequence: TGTGCCAGCAGCGTAGAAGGAGGGGGCGGCTATGGCTACACCTTC. As protein: CASSVEGGGGYGYTF.